The T cell receptor beta chain under discussion was sequenced for a study of siplizumab effects on memory and regulatory T cells. Overall study results and limits: It seemed that naive T cells were more diverse than memory cells and were major contributors to the alloresponse.

The assay was immunoSEQ multiplex PCR, and TCRdb's table has in-frame clones only and misses some. The data show thousands of clones, roughly two thirds seen once. Germline V gene sequence: CDR1 MGHRA, CDR2 YSYEKL. This CDR3 region has 15 residues. Note on this clone: As yet, its antigen is unknown. With a far larger clone one base away, a read error is the likely cause.

The V and J genes are TRBV4-1 and TRBJ1-5; no clear D gene. The source material was effector memory CD8+ T cells sorted from blood. The subset denotes: unstimulated CD8+ effector memory T cells. The TCR was taken from a human donor in good health. This CDR3 reads CASSQYTNSNQPHHF. The CDR3 DNA follows: TGCGCCAGCAGCCAGTACACAAACAGCAATCAGCCCCATCATTTT.